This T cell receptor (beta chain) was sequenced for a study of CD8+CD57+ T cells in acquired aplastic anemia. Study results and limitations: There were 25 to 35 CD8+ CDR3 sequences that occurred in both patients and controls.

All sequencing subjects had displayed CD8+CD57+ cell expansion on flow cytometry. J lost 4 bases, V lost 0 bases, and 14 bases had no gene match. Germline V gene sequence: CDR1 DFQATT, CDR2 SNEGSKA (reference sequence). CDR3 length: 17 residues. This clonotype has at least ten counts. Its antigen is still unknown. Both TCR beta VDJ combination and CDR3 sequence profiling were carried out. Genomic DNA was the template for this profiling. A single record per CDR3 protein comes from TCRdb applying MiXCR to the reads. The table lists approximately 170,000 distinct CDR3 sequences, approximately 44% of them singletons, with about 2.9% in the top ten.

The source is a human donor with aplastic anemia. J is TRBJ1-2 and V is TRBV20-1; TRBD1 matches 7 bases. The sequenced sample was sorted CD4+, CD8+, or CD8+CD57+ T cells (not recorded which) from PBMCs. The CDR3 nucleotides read TGCAGTGCTAGAGATCCGATGAGTACAGGGGACCCCTATGGCTACACCTTC. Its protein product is CSARDPMSTGDPYGYTF.